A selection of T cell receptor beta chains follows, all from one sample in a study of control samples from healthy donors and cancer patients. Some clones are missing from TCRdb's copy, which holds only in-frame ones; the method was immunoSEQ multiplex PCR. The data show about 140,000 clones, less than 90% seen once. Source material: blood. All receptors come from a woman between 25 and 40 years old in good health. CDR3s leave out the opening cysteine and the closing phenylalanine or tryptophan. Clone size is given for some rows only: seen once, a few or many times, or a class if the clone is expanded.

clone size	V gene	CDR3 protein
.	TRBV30	AWSFYSGLHGAPLHTDTQY
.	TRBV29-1	SVWTDATNEKLF
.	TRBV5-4	ASSSGLAGGISYEQY
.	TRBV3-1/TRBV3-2	ASSQGGGRSY
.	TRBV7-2	ASSARTSGSKVYEQF
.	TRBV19	ASSQVSSYNSPLH
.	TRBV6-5	ASRPSRQGSQPQH
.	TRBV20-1	SASGGGQPQH
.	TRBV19	ASSWGTANNYGYT
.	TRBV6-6	ASSTDSGELF
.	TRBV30	AWSARGGDEKLF
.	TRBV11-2	ASSLGNSGTNNEQF
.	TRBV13	ASSTGTKSYEQY
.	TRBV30	AWALGTVNTEAF
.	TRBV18	ASRVGVNTEAF
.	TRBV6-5	ASSYSGDRGRDTQY
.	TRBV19	ASMAANYGYT
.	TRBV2	ASSLNGGINEKLF
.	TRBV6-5	ASSYSNSVGAF
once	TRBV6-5	ASSTGGADYGYT
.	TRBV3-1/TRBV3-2	ASSQDRLFSGYGYT
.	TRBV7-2	ATGDWLTDTQY
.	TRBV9	ASSVVAGSDPF
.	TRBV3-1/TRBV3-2	ASRFNRGMNTEAF
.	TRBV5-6	ASSLRRTSSNQPQH
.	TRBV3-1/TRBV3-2	ASSQDRASGNQY
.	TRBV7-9	ASSFSVQETQY
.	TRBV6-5	ASSWNRGSGNTIY
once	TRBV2	ASKPVGTASTGELF
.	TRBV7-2	ASSPHFGYNEQF
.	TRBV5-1	ASSLRADGSYEQY
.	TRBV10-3	AISGGPAGSNQPQH
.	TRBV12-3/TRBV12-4	ASMGGMNTEAF
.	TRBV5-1	ASSLDGRNTIY
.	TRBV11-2	ASSFMRERNEQF
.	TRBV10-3	AIGETGTSAKLPPYEQY
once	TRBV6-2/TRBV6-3	ASSSPSGRAEDTQY